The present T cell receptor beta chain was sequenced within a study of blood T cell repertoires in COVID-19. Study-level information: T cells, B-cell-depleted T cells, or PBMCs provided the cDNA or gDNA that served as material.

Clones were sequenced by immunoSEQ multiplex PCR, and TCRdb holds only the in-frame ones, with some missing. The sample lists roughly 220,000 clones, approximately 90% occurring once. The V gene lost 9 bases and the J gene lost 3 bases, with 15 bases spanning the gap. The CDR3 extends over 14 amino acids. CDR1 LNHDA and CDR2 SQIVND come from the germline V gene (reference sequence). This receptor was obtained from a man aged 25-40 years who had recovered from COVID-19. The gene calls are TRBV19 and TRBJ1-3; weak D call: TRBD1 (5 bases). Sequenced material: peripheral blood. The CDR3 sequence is CASSQGVFGNTIYF. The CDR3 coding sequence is TGTGCCAGCAGCCAGGGTGTTTTTGGAAACACCATATATTTT. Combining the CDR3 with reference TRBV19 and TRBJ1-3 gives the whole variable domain DGGITQSPKYLFRKEGQNVTLSCEQNLNHDAMYWYRQDPGQGLRLIYYSQIVNDFQKGDIAEGYSVSREKKESFPLTVTSAQKNPTAFYLCASSQGVFGNTIYFGEGSWLTVV.